The 19 T cell receptor beta chains listed next were all sequenced from one sample in a study of blood T cell repertoires in COVID-19. Assay: immunoSEQ multiplex PCR; the TCRdb copy retains only in-frame clones and omits some. The profile covers around 390,000 clones, with just under 90% appearing a single time and about 9.4% taken by the ten largest. Specimen: PBMCs or T cells enriched from blood (not recorded which). Receptors were obtained from a woman aged 50 to 60 who had recovered from COVID-19.

The V gene is TRBV19, the J gene TRBJ1-6; 7 nucleotides match TRBD1. The CDR3 has 17 amino acids. Germline CDR1 and CDR2: LNHDA and SQIVND (reference sequence). The V segment lost 1 base and the J segment 9 bases; nucleotides outside the gene matches: 12. The CDR3 sequence: CASSIAARGWTFSPLHF. CDR3 in DNA: TGTGCCAGTAGTATAGCAGCCAGGGGGTGGACCTTTTCACCCCTCCACTTT.

In its sample, this clone was seen once. The gene calls are TRBV4-1 and TRBJ1-1, with 9 bases lining up with TRBD1. The CDR3 is made up of 16 amino acids. Germline V gene sequence: CDR1 MGHRA, CDR2 YSYEKL. J gave up 2 bases and V 0 bases, and 4 bases lay outside the gene matches. DNA of the CDR3: TGCGCCAGCAGCCAAGATCCGACAGGGGGTAACACTGAAGCTTTCTTT. It specifies CASSQDPTGGNTEAFF.

The chain uses TRBV7-6 and TRBJ2-7, with D maybe TRBD1 (5 bases). The germline V gene has CDR1 SGHVS and CDR2 FNYEAQ. V was trimmed by 1 base and J by 2 bases, leaving 24 bases between them. The length of the CDR3 is 19 residues. CDR3 nucleotides: TGTGCCAGCAGCTTAGTTGGGGCAGTTCGAATCTCAGAAGCCTACGAGCAGTACTTC. It translates to CASSLVGAVRISEAYEQYF.

The V gene is TRBV27, the J gene TRBJ2-7; TRBD2 is a possible D gene (5 bases). The V gene's germline CDR1 is MNHEY and CDR2 SMNVEV (reference sequence). This CDR3 is 13 amino acids long. The V gene lost 4 bases and the J gene lost 6 bases, with 13 bases spanning the gap. The CDR3 DNA is TGTGCCAGCAGTTGGCGGGCTGGAGGCGAGCAGTACTTC. Protein: CASSWRAGGEQYF.

The V and J genes are TRBV5-5 and TRBJ2-7; no clear D gene. The CDR3 extends over 14 amino acids. Looked up from germline, CDR1 is SGHKS and CDR2 is YYEKEE (reference sequence). Trimming removed 1 base from V and 2 bases from J, with 10 bases in between. The CDR3 DNA follows: TGTGCCAGCAGCTTGACGGGTAAAACCTACGAGCAGTACTTC. Its translation: CASSLTGKTYEQYF.

The V gene is TRBV7-9, the J gene TRBJ2-1; D is possibly TRBD2 (6 bases). There are 15 residues in the CDR3. V was pared by 5 bases and J by 2 bases, with 13 bases between. Germline CDR1 reads SEHNR; CDR2 reads FQNEAQ (reference sequence). Here the CDR3 DNA reads TGTGCCAGCAGCCCAATCCGCGGGGCCTACAATGAGCAGTTCTTC. Encoded protein: CASSPIRGAYNEQFF.

The CDR3 DNA reads as TGTGCCAGCAGCTTAGGACGTGGAGGTGGCTACACCTTC. Translating it yields CASSLGRGGGYTF. The chain combines TRBV13 with TRBJ1-2; D not certain. This CDR3 region has 13 residues. Germline V lookup: CDR1 PRHDT, CDR2 FYEKMQ (reference sequence). The germline V and J ends were trimmed by 0 bases and 7 bases, with 9 bases remaining between them. The full variable domain, its missing parts supplied by reference TRBV13 and TRBJ1-2, is AAGVIQSPRHLIKEKRETATLKCYPIPRHDTVYWYQQGPGQDPQFLISFYEKMQSDKGSIPDRFSAQQFSDYHSELNMSSLELGDSALYFCASSLGRGGGYTFGSGTRLTVV.

The CDR3 nucleotides are TGTGCCAGCAGTCGACAGGGGACCGGTGGAAACACCATATATTTT. As protein: CASSRQGTGGNTIYF. This rearrangement joins TRBV27 to TRBJ1-3, with 8 bases matching TRBD1. With 5 bases clipped from V and 3 bases from J, the junction kept 6 bases outside the gene matches. CDR3 size: 15 residues. Per germline, CDR1 MNHEY and CDR2 SMNVEV (reference sequence).

This sequence joins TRBV4-2 and TRBJ1-3; TRBD1 agrees at 7 bases. J lost 3 bases, V lost 2 bases, and 13 bases had no gene match. Germline V lookup: CDR1 LGHNA, CDR2 YNFKEQ. This CDR3 spans 18 amino acids. In DNA, the CDR3 is TGTGCCAGCAGCCAATCCATTAGACAGGGTTCCGGTGGAAACACCATATATTTT. It is translated as CASSQSIRQGSGGNTIYF.

The chain joins TRBV24-1 to TRBJ1-2; D ambiguous. Germline values: CDR1 KGHDR, CDR2 SFDVKD. V shed 3 bases and J shed 5 bases, with 15 bases lying between them. The length of the CDR3 is 15 residues. This CDR3 is CATSDPGKGIYGYTF. CDR3 coding DNA: TGTGCCACCAGTGATCCGGGAAAAGGAATTTATGGCTACACCTTC.

The chain employs TRBV15 and TRBJ1-5; 8 nucleotides match TRBD1. The CDR3 totals 14 residues. Per germline, CDR1 LNHNV and CDR2 YYDKDF (reference sequence). The V gene end was trimmed by 6 bases and the J gene end by 7 bases; junction bases not matched to a gene: 8. In nucleotides, the CDR3 is TGTGCCACCAGGGACAGGGCCTTAAGGCAGCCCCAGCATTTT. It codes for CATRDRALRQPQHF.

This rearrangement joins TRBV6-5 to TRBJ1-2, with 7 bases matching TRBD1. Trimming at V came to 5 bases and at J to 0 bases, leaving 6 bases not matched to a gene. The germline gives CDR1 MNHEY, CDR2 SVGAGI. The CDR3 sequence is 15 residues long. DNA of the CDR3: TGTGCCAGCAGTCGGGCAGGGGGAGCTAACTATGGCTACACCTTC. Its translation: CASSRAGGANYGYTF.

The chain couples TRBV5-6 to TRBJ1-2; TRBD1 agrees at 7 bases. The CDR3 extends over 15 amino acids. V was pared by 4 bases and J by 0 bases, with 6 bases of the junction left unmatched. Germline V gene sequence: CDR1 SGHDT, CDR2 YYEEEE. The CDR3 nucleotides read TGTGCCAGCAGCCCCGCGGGACAGTCTAACTATGGCTACACCTTC. Encoded protein: CASSPAGQSNYGYTF.

V and J are TRBV5-1 and TRBJ2-5; weak D call: TRBD2 (5 bases). The V end was cut by 5 bases, the J end by 5 bases, with 13 bases between. In germline, CDR1 is SGHRS, CDR2 YFSETQ. This CDR3 region has 13 residues. The CDR3 here is CASRGESRETQYF. The CDR3 DNA reads TGCGCCAGCAGGGGAGAGAGCAGGGAGACCCAGTACTTC.

The chain joins TRBV7-9 to TRBJ2-5, with 7 nucleotides matching TRBD2. The CDR3 is made up of 14 amino acids. Germline V gene data show CDR1 as SEHNR and CDR2 as FQNEAQ (reference sequence). V shed 1 base, J shed 5 bases, and the junction held 4 bases outside the gene matches. The CDR3 DNA reads TGTGCCAGCAGCTTAGTGCGGGGAGGGGAGACCCAGTACTTC. It yields the protein CASSLVRGGETQYF.

This chain links TRBV27 with TRBJ1-1; D remains ambiguous. Germline V gene sequence: CDR1 MNHEY, CDR2 SMNVEV (reference sequence). V lost 3 bases, J lost 4 bases, and 12 bases lay in between. The CDR3 consists of 14 residues. This CDR3 is CASSLWGASTEAFF. CDR3 sequence (DNA): TGTGCCAGCAGTTTGTGGGGAGCGAGCACTGAAGCTTTCTTT.

The J gene is TRBJ1-2, the V gene TRBV7-2; perhaps TRBD1 as D (5 bases). Germline lookup yields CDR1 SGHTA and CDR2 FQGNSA. CDR3 length: 17 residues. The V and J ends lost 4 bases and 3 bases respectively, with 21 bases between them. This CDR3 reads CASSSPAGSTIHYGYTF. In DNA form, the CDR3 reads TGTGCCAGCAGCTCCCCGGCAGGGTCAACTATCCACTATGGCTACACCTTC.

The chain combines TRBV6-5 with TRBJ2-7; D unclear. CDR1 and CDR2 from the germline V gene are MNHEY and SVGAGI. This CDR3 has 12 residues. The germline V and J ends were trimmed by 6 bases and 1 base, with 7 bases remaining between them. The DNA for the CDR3 is TGTGCCAGCAGGGTCGGGTCCTACGAGCAGTACTTC. This translates into CASRVGSYEQYF.

This clone was counted only a few times. The V and J genes are TRBV7-2 and TRBJ1-5, with 9 bases matching TRBD1. CDR1 SGHTA and CDR2 FQGNSA come from the germline V gene. Trimming removed 4 bases from V and 7 bases from J; junction bases left unmatched: 2. The CDR3 runs to 13 residues. CDR3: CASSSGQGQPQHF. The CDR3 DNA reads TGTGCCAGCAGCTCAGGACAGGGGCAGCCCCAGCATTTT. Supplemented by reference TRBV7-2 and TRBJ1-5, the full variable domain reads GAGVSQSPSNKVTEKGKDVELRCDPISGHTALYWYRQSLGQGLEFLIYFQGNSAPDKSGLPSDRFSAERTGGSVSTLTIQRTQQEDSAVYLCASSSGQGQPQHFGDGTRLSIL.